This TCR beta chain was retrieved from a study of blood T cell repertoires in COVID-19. Study at large: Collection of acute and convalescent COVID-19 samples took place in the United States, Italy and Spain. In each case, the material was cDNA or gDNA derived from T cells, B-cell-depleted T cells, or PBMCs.

Original analysis: Counts of nucleated cells, estimated from reference gene primer amplification, were obtained. Some clones are missing from TCRdb's copy, which holds only in-frame ones; the method was immunoSEQ multiplex PCR. The DNA gave D and trimming, while V, J and clone size come from that table. The repertoire consists of a few hundred thousand clones, with roughly four fifths occurring once and the leading ten covering around 3.4%. Input material: peripheral blood. This TCR came from a woman aged 18-29 years with acute or convalescent COVID-19.

This CDR3 reads CASSRGGLAGVPPNEQFF. In nucleotides, the CDR3 is TGTGCCAGCAGCCGAGGCGGGCTAGCGGGGGTCCCCCCCAATGAGCAGTTCTTC. The rearrangement joins TRBV14 to TRBJ2-1; 10 bases map to TRBD2. The V gene's germline CDR1 is SGHDN and CDR2 FVKESK. This CDR3 comprises 18 residues. The V segment lost 4 bases and the J segment 6 bases; nucleotides outside the gene matches: 15.